This is a list of T cell receptor beta chains from one sample in a study of blood T cell repertoires in COVID-19. Some clones are missing from TCRdb's copy, which holds only in-frame ones; the method was immunoSEQ multiplex PCR. The sample has around 100,000 clones, roughly 84% seen once. The sequencing input was peripheral blood. These receptors all stem from a human donor in a cohort sampled during active COVID-19. CDR3s include the opening cysteine and the closing phenylalanine or tryptophan. The order of the fields is CDR3 protein, J gene, clone size, V gene. A row's size may be missing; if present it is once, few, many or a size class.

CDR3 protein: CASSPPGTGVLQNTEAFF
J gene: TRBJ1-1
clone size: -
V gene: TRBV18

CDR3 protein: CASRTTGGPGYTF
J gene: TRBJ1-2
clone size: -
V gene: TRBV5-4

CDR3 protein: CASSGVGHRLREQYF
J gene: TRBJ2-7
clone size: -
V gene: TRBV6-5

CDR3 protein: CASSTRDRAGNTIYF
J gene: TRBJ1-3
clone size: -
V gene: TRBV9

CDR3 protein: CASSSGLAGESSGWNEQFF
J gene: TRBJ2-1
clone size: once
V gene: TRBV5-1

CDR3 protein: CASSIGQGYTEAFF
J gene: TRBJ1-1
clone size: -
V gene: TRBV19

CDR3 protein: CASSLQGTALNTEAFF
J gene: TRBJ1-1
clone size: -
V gene: TRBV5-1

CDR3 protein: CASSQDWGGGRVYNEQFF
J gene: TRBJ2-1
clone size: -
V gene: TRBV3-1/TRBV3-2

CDR3 protein: CASSELGQQAFNYGYTF
J gene: TRBJ1-2
clone size: -
V gene: TRBV6-1

CDR3 protein: CASSRRTGGETQYF
J gene: TRBJ2-5
clone size: -
V gene: TRBV7-8

CDR3 protein: CASSSTSYEQYF
J gene: TRBJ2-7
clone size: -
V gene: TRBV28

CDR3 protein: CASSLRVSNLAGENEQFF
J gene: TRBJ2-1
clone size: once
V gene: TRBV5-1

CDR3 protein: CATSGDRGQGEKLFF
J gene: TRBJ1-4
clone size: once
V gene: TRBV15

CDR3 protein: CASSFYLGAFRSYEQYF
J gene: TRBJ2-7
clone size: once
V gene: TRBV28

CDR3 protein: CASSLGPRVEETQYF
J gene: TRBJ2-5
clone size: -
V gene: TRBV5-1

CDR3 protein: CASSLQGALETQYF
J gene: TRBJ2-5
clone size: -
V gene: TRBV5-1

CDR3 protein: CASSFSDTQYF
J gene: TRBJ2-3
clone size: -
V gene: TRBV7-9

CDR3 protein: CASSLVFGGVGTEAFF
J gene: TRBJ1-1
clone size: -
V gene: TRBV28

CDR3 protein: CASSVGVDTQYF
J gene: TRBJ2-3
clone size: -
V gene: TRBV9

CDR3 protein: CARNQRGCKNEQFF
J gene: TRBJ2-1
clone size: -
V gene: TRBV5-3

CDR3 protein: CASSLRDGGRDQPQHF
J gene: TRBJ1-5
clone size: few
V gene: TRBV7-8

CDR3 protein: CASRGTGVTEAFF
J gene: TRBJ1-1
clone size: few
V gene: TRBV6-5

CDR3 protein: CASSGGGKNGYTF
J gene: TRBJ1-2
clone size: -
V gene: TRBV9

CDR3 protein: CASSQDPTGGVPHEQYF
J gene: TRBJ2-7
clone size: -
V gene: TRBV3-1/TRBV3-2

CDR3 protein: CASSLILAWDEQFF
J gene: TRBJ2-1
clone size: -
V gene: TRBV7-9

CDR3 protein: CASSLARGDTGELFF
J gene: TRBJ2-2
clone size: -
V gene: TRBV7-6

CDR3 protein: CASSGGGYEQYF
J gene: TRBJ2-7
clone size: -
V gene: TRBV2

CDR3 protein: CASSQPGHTNYGYTF
J gene: TRBJ1-2
clone size: -
V gene: TRBV4-2

CDR3 protein: CASSLRQSDNEQFF
J gene: TRBJ2-1
clone size: -
V gene: TRBV5-4

CDR3 protein: CASSLAPKTSGRHTGELFF
J gene: TRBJ2-2
clone size: -
V gene: TRBV7-6

CDR3 protein: CASSLEVAGSTDTQYF
J gene: TRBJ2-3
clone size: -
V gene: TRBV7-9

CDR3 protein: CASSFSTGDYGYTF
J gene: TRBJ1-2
clone size: -
V gene: TRBV7-9

CDR3 protein: CAWSAGTGAGQETQYF
J gene: TRBJ2-5
clone size: -
V gene: TRBV30

CDR3 protein: CASSRQGTVREQYF
J gene: TRBJ2-7
clone size: -
V gene: TRBV27

CDR3 protein: CASSSGLAGGDTQYF
J gene: TRBJ2-3
clone size: -
V gene: TRBV13

CDR3 protein: CASSVSGTSGRHEQFF
J gene: TRBJ2-1
clone size: once
V gene: TRBV7-3

CDR3 protein: CATAGTGTYEQYF
J gene: TRBJ2-7
clone size: -
V gene: TRBV24-1

CDR3 protein: CASSLGTGTTEAFF
J gene: TRBJ1-1
clone size: -
V gene: TRBV7-3

CDR3 protein: CASSQAPGQYSPLHF
J gene: TRBJ1-6
clone size: -
V gene: TRBV4-1